The present entry profiles one TCR beta chain with its context. Its antigen has not been determined. No much larger clonotype is one base removed from it; base qualities were not supplied. The entire amount of isolated RNA was reverse transcribed using the High Capacity cDNA Reverse Transcription Kit, so the sequenced TCRB transcripts were expressed ones. Survey-depth immunoSEQ sequencing was performed on stem cell-like memory T cell samples, with an average of roughly 1 million total reads per sample. Sorted cells were lysed in RLT buffer and RNA was extracted with DNase-treated RNeasy Micro or Mini kits, depending on cell number. To prevent cross-contamination, each cell subset was processed individually, whereas patient and healthy donor samples were processed jointly. TCRB sequences were amplified from cDNA with the immunoSEQ multiplex PCR, producing 87-bp fragments spanning the CDR3 region. The amplicons were sequenced using the Illumina HiSeq platform. Under the source paper's analysis protocol: PCR bias was computationally corrected using synthetic template baselines, reads within Hamming distance 2 were collapsed, and singletons that could not be merged were discarded. Reads were aligned against IMGT so that V, D and J genes, CDR3 length and insertions or deletions at six rearrangement sites could be assigned. Clonotype counts were normalized to sorted cell number within each subset before computing true diversity and Gini coefficients with the tcR R package. Repertoire sharing was quantified using the overlap coefficient calculated on TCRB nucleotide sequences. TCRdb retrieved this table from immuneACCESS and kept in-frame rearrangements only. Not all clones are present; in checked studies, unresolved V genes account for under half, and no reason is known for the remainder. For V, J and clone size, that table is used; D and trimming come from the DNA. For this sample there are approximately 17,000 clones; roughly 70% appear just once. The ten top clones hold 0.79% of the sample.

This sample was included in a study of beta chain features in type 1 diabetes (dated by TCRdb to about 2018). A note on the overall study: No differences in mean age, gender distribution, total cell number or subset yield were found between patients and healthy donors. The study compared TCRB repertoires of sorted circulating CD4+ T cell subsets between recently diagnosed type 1 diabetes patients and matched healthy donors. Whereas all 30 or so donors provided naive and central memory subsets, regulatory and stem cell-like memory subsets were isolated from just 8 patients and roughly eight healthy donors. A total of 90 million to 140 million sorted cells were examined across all samples, and RNA yield correlated strongly with the number of cells per subset.

What the authors observed across the whole study: Patients with type 1 diabetes made fewer insertions and deleted more nucleotides at VDJ recombination sites, implying thymic rearrangement abnormalities. PCR may preferentially amplify shorter templates, but because patient and control samples were amplified and corrected together, any resulting skew would affect both groups equally. Because small numbers of individuals were included in the HLA sub-analyses, any influence of HLA type on TCRB rearrangement was left unresolved. Naive, central memory and regulatory TCRB repertoires appeared to be more similar among patients than among healthy donors. Type 1 diabetes patients showed a moderate but significant shortening of TCRB CDR3 length in all four CD4+ subsets. Sequencing cDNA rather than genomic DNA could over-represent highly expressing activated cells, although activation and CD3 levels did not differ between groups.

From each donor, a single peripheral blood sample of about 116 mL on average was drawn into heparinised tubes. A BD FACSAria II and a panel including CD45RO, CCR7, CD25, CD127, CD95 and CD27 were used to sort naive, central memory, regulatory and stem cell-like memory CD4+ T cells. Purity was above 95% for every sorted population. PBMCs were separated immediately by Lymphoprep density gradient centrifugation and were stained directly, without being cultured. So that batch effects would be minimized, each experiment stained and sorted samples in pairs, pairing one healthy donor with one patient. The CDR3 covers 13 residues, taking in both the cysteine and the phenylalanine. The retained sequence is limited to the CDR3, 39 bases, with the frame set at the first base. From a lookup of the germline V gene, CDR1 and CDR2 are LGHNA and YNFKEQ. From V the trimming removes 3 bases and from J it removes 6 bases, while the gene matches leave 2 bases of the junction unaccounted for.

This sequence was found in a man aged 25-40 years with type 1 diabetes. What was sequenced was stem cell memory CD4+ T cells from blood. The sample's cell subset or site label, decoded: stem cell-like memory CD4+ T cells. The chain is assembled from TRBV4-2 and TRBJ2-4; 7 nucleotides in the junction match TRBD2. Here is the DNA: TGTGCCAGCAGCCACGGGACTACAAACATTCAGTACTTC. Its product reads: CASSHGTTNIQYF.